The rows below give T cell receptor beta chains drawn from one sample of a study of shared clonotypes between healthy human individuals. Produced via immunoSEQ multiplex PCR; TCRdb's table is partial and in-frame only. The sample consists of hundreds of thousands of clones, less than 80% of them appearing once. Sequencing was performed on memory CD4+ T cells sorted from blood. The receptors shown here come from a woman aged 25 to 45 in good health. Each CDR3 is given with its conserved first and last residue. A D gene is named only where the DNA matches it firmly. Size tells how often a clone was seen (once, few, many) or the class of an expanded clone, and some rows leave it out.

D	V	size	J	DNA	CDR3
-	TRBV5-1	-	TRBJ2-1	TGCGCCAGCAGCAGGCAGCCAACAGACAATGAGCAGTTCTTC	CASSRQPTDNEQFF
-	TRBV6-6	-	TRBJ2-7	TGTGCCAGCAGTTACTCAGACGCGTTTGAGGGTCCGTACTTC	CASSYSDAFEGPYF
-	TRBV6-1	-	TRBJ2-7	TGTGCCAGCAGTGATGGGCTCTCCTACGAGCAGTACTTC	CASSDGLSYEQYF
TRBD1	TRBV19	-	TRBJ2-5	TGTGCCAGTAGTATATACAGGGGGCAACGAGAGACCCAGTACTTC	CASSIYRGQRETQYF
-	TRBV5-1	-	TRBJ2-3	TGCGCCAGCAGCTTGGGAAACAGCGCAGGGACAGATACGCAGTATTTT	CASSLGNSAGTDTQYF
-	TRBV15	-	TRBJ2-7	TGTGCCACCAGCAAGGGCCAGCGCTACGAGCAGTACTTC	CATSKGQRYEQYF
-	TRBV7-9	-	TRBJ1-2	TGTGCCAGCAGCCCGGGGGATAGCTATGGCTACACCTTC	CASSPGDSYGYTF
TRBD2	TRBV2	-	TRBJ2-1	TGTGCCAGCAGTGAAAGCGGGAGTTACAATGAGCAGTTCTTC	CASSESGSYNEQFF
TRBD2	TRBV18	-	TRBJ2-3	TGTGCCAGCTCAGACCGACTGCAGACTAGCGGGGATACGCAGTATTTT	CASSDRLQTSGDTQYF
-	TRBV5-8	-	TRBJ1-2	TGTGCCAGCAGCTTTCCCTCAGCTAACTATGGCTACACCTTC	CASSFPSANYGYTF
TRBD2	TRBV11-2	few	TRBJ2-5	TGTGCCAGCAGCTTATCGGCGGGAGGTTCCCAAGAGACCCAGTACTTC	CASSLSAGGSQETQYF
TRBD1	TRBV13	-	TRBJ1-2	TGTGCCAGCAGCCCAGACAGGGGTCGGCTTAACTATGGCTACACCTTC	CASSPDRGRLNYGYTF
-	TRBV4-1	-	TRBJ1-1	TGCGCCAGCAGCCAAACCGGGACAAGAGACTATGAAGCTTTCTTT	CASSQTGTRDYEAFF
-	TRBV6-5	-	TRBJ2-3	TGTGCCAGCAGTTACAGGAGCGGCCACACAGATACGCAGTATTTT	CASSYRSGHTDTQYF
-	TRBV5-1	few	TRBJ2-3	TGCGCCAGCAGCCCAGGGACCTTGACAGATACGCAGTATTTT	CASSPGTLTDTQYF